The clone carrying this TCR beta chain was seen a handful of times. The V gene's germline CDR1 is SGHNT and CDR2 YENEEA. The CDR3 sequence is 14 residues long. V dropped 3 bases and J dropped 6 bases, with 15 bases sitting between them. Method: immunoSEQ multiplex PCR; TCRdb's copy keeps in-frame clones and lacks some. The sample yields some 100,000 clones, about 86% seen once. This record belongs to a study of control samples from healthy donors and cancer patients. This sequence joins TRBV11-3 and TRBJ2-7; D might be TRBD2 (5 bases). The sample consisted of blood. The origin of this receptor is a woman between 50 and 59 years old in good health. The CDR3 reads CASSFSTYRGEQYF. As DNA, the CDR3 is TGTGCCAGCAGCTTTTCGACCTACCGGGGCGAGCAGTACTTC.